The 10 T cell receptor beta chains given below trace back to one sample, sequenced in a study of T cells in Graves' hyperthyroidism and ophthalmopathy. The CDR3 regions of TCR beta were amplified from RNA transcripts. The TCR CDR3 was amplified in a first-round RT-PCR using the HTBI primer set. From the multiplex PCR reads, TCRdb called clonotypes with MiXCR, one entry per CDR3 protein. The sample records about 410,000 distinct CDR3 sequences, 14% to 15% being singletons. Material: blood. The source of these receptors is a man aged 18-30 years with Graves' ophthalmopathy.

This clonotype was counted at least ten times. The V call is TRBV20-1, the J call TRBJ2-1, with 10 bases identical to TRBD2. Germline assignment: CDR1 DFQATT and CDR2 SNEGSKA (reference sequence). The CDR3 is 15 amino acids. Trimming at V came to 4 bases and at J to 2 bases, leaving 5 bases not matched to a gene. For the CDR3, the DNA is TGCAGTGCTACCTTAGCGGGGGGTACCTACAATGAGCAGTTCTTC. Its translation: CSATLAGGTYNEQFF.

This clonotype was seen many times. The chain couples TRBV6-6 to TRBJ1-2; TRBD1 aligns across 7 bases. The length of the CDR3 is 14 residues. J gave up 7 bases and V 2 bases, and 7 bases lay outside the gene matches. CDR1 is MNHNY, CDR2 SVGAGI, per germline (reference sequence). CDR3 amino acids: CASSYLTGARGYTF. In nucleotides, the CDR3 is TGTGCCAGCAGTTACCTTACAGGGGCGCGTGGCTACACCTTC.

This clonotype was detected many times. V usage is TRBV27 and J usage is TRBJ1-1; TRBD1 might be the D (6 bases). Germline V gene data show CDR1 as MNHEY and CDR2 as SMNVEV (reference sequence). V was shortened by 3 bases and J by 4 bases, with 12 bases between the two germline ends. The CDR3 runs 14 residues. The CDR3: CASSFSTGFTEAFF. The CDR3 DNA sequence: TGTGCCAGCAGTTTCTCAACAGGGTTCACTGAAGCTTTCTTT.

The V call is TRBV9, the J call TRBJ2-2; perhaps TRBD2 as D (6 bases). From germline, CDR1 is SGDLS and CDR2 YYNGEE. The CDR3 is 13 amino acids. V dropped 4 bases and J dropped 5 bases, with 9 bases sitting between them. The CDR3 protein is CASSPAGTGELFF. DNA for the CDR3: TGTGCCAGCAGCCCCGCGGGGACCGGGGAGCTGTTTTTT.

With respect to this clonotype: A much larger clone sits a single nucleotide away, making a read error possible. The CDR3 bases are TGTGCCGGCAGCTTGATCGGATACAATGAGCAGTTCTTC. Protein product: CAGSLIGYNEQFF. The V call is TRBV11-1, the J call TRBJ2-1; D is uncertain. Germline V lookup: CDR1 SGHAT, CDR2 FQDESV (reference sequence). This CDR3 has 13 amino acids.

In its sample, this clonotype was seen many times. V is TRBV27 and J is TRBJ1-1; 7 nucleotides line up with TRBD1. CDR1 and CDR2 from the germline V gene are MNHEY and SMNVEV (reference sequence). There are 14 residues in the CDR3. With V trimmed by 5 bases and J by 4 bases, 7 bases remained unmatched. For the CDR3, the DNA is TGTGCCAGCAGTCGAGGACAGGTTGGCACTGAAGCTTTCTTT. Amino acids: CASSRGQVGTEAFF.

The chain links TRBV9 to TRBJ1-2; D not resolved. Germline CDR1 SGDLS, CDR2 YYNGEE. The CDR3 sequence is 11 residues long. Trimming removed 0 bases from V and 7 bases from J, with 4 bases in between. The CDR3 loop is CASSVGFGYTF. CDR3 nucleotides: TGTGCCAGCAGCGTAGGGTTTGGCTACACCTTC.

At least ten counts were recorded for this clonotype. This sequence joins TRBV20-1 and TRBJ2-2; 9 positions match TRBD2. CDR1 DFQATT and CDR2 SNEGSKA come from the germline V gene (reference sequence). CDR3 length: 15 residues. V lost 1 base and J lost 7; bases outside the gene matches: 7. CDR3 protein: CSARAWGLAGGELFF. For the CDR3, the DNA is TGCAGTGCTAGAGCGTGGGGACTAGCAGGCGGGGAGCTGTTTTTT.

This clonotype appeared many times. The V and J genes are TRBV20-1 and TRBJ2-3; 11 nucleotides align to TRBD2. Germline V gene data show CDR1 as DFQATT and CDR2 as SNEGSKA (reference sequence). The CDR3 is made up of 15 amino acids. J lost 3 bases, V lost 3 bases, and 5 bases had no gene match. For the CDR3, the DNA is TGCAGTGCTAGCTCGGCTAGCGGGAGGACAGATACGCAGTATTTT. Its translation: CSASSASGRTDTQYF.

This clonotype was picked up a small number of times. This chain uses TRBV19 with TRBJ2-1, with 9 bases lining up with TRBD2. J lost 1 base, V lost 6 bases, and 4 bases had no gene match. This CDR3 region has 15 residues. Germline CDR1 and CDR2: LNHDA and SQIVND (reference sequence). CDR3 in DNA: TGTGCCAGTAGGGGACTAGCTCAGTCCTACAATGAGCAGTTCTTC. Its translation: CASRGLAQSYNEQFF.